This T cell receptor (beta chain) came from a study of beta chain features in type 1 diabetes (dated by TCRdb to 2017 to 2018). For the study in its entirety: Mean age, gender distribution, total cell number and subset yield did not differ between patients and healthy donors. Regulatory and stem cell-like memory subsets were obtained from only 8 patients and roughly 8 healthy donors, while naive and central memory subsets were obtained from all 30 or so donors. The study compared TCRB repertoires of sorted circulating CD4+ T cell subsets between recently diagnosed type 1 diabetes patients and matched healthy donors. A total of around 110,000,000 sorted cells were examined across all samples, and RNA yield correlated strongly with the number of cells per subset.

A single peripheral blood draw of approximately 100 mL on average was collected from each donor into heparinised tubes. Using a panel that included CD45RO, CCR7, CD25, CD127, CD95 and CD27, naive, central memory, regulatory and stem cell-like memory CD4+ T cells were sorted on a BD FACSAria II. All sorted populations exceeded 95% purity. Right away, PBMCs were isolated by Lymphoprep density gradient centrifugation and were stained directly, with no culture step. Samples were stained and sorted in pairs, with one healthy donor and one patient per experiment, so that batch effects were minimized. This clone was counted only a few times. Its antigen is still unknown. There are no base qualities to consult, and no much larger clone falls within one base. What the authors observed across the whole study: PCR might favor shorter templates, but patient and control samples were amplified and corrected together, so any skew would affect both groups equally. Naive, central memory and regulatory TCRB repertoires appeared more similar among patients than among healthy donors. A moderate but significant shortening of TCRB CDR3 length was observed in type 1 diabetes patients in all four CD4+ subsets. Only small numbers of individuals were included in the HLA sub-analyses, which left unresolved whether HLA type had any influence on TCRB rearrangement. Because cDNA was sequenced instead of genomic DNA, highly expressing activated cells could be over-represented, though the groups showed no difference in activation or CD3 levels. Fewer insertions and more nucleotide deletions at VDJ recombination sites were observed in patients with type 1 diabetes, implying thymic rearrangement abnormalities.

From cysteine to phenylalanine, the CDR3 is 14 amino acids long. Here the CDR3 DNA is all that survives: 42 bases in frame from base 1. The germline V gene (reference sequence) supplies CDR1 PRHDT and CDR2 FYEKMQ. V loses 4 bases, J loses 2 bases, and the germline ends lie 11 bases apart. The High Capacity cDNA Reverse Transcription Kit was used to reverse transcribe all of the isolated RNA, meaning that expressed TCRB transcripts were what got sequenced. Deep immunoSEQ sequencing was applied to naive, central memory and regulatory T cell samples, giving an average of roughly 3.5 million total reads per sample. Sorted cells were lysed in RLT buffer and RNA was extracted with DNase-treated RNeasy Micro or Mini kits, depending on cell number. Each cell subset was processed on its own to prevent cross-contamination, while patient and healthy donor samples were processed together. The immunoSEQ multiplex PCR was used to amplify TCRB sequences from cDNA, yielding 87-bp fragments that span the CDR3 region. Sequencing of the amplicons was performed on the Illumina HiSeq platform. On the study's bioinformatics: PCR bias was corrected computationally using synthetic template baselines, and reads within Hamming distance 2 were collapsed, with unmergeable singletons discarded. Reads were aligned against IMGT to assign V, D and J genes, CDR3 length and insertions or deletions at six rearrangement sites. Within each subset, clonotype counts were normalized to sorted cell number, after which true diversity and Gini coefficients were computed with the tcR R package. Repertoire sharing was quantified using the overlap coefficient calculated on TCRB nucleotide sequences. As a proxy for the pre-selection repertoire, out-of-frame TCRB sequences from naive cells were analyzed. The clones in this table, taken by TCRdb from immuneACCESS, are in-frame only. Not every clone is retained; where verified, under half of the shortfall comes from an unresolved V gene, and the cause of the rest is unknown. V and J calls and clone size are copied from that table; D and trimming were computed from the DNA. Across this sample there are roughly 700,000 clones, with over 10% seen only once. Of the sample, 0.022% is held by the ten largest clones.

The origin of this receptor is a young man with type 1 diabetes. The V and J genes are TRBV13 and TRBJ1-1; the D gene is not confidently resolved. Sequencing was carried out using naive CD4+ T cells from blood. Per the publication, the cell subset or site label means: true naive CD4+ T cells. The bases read TGTGCCAGCAGCTCTGGAGGTCGCAACACTGAAGCTTTCTTT. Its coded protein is CASSSGGRNTEAFF.